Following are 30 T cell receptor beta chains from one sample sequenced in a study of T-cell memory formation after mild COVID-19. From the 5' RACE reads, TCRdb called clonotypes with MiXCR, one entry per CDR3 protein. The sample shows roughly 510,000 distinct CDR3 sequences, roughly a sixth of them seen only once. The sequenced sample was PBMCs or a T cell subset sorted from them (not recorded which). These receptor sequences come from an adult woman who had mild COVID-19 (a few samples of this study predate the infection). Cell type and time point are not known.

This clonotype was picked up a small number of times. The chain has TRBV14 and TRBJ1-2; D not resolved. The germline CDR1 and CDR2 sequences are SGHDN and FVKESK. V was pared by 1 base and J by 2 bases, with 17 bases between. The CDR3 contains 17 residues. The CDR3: CASSQGRLSSLNYGYTF. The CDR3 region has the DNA TGTGCCAGCAGCCAAGGGAGGCTGTCGAGCTTAAACTATGGCTACACCTTC.

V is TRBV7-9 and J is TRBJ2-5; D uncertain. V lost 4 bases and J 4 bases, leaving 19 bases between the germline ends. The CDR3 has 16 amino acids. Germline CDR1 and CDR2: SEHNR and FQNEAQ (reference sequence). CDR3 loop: CASSSVADVGVETQYF. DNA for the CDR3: TGTGCCAGCAGCTCCGTGGCAGACGTAGGAGTAGAGACCCAGTACTTC.

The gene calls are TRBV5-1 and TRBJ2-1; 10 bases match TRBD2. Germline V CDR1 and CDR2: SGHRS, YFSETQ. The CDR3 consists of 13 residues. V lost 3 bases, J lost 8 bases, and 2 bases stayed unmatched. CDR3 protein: CASSYGLADEQFF. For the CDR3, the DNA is TGCGCCAGCAGCTACGGACTAGCGGATGAGCAGTTCTTC.

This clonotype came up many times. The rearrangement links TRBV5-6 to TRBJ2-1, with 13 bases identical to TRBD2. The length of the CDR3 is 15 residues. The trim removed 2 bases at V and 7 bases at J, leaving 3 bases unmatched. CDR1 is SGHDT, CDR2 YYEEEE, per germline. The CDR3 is CASSFRTSGRNEQFF. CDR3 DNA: TGTGCCAGCAGCTTCCGGACTAGCGGGAGAAATGAGCAGTTCTTC.

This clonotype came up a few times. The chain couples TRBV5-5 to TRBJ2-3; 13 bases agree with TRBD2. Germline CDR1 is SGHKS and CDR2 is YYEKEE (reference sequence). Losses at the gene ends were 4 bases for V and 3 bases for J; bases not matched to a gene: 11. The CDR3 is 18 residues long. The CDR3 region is CASSQRGTSGRGTDTQYF. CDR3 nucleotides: TGTGCCAGCAGCCAACGCGGAACTAGCGGGAGGGGGACAGATACGCAGTATTTT.

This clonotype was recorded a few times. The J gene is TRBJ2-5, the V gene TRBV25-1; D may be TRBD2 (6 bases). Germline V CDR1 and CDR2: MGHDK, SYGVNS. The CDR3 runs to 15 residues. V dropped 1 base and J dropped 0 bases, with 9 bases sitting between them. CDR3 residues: CASSEFRGNQETQYF. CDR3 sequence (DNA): TGTGCCAGCAGTGAATTTCGGGGGAACCAAGAGACCCAGTACTTC.

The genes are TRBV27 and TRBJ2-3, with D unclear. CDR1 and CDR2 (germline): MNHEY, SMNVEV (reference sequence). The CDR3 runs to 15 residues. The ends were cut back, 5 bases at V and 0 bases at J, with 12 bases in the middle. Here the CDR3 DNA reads TGTGCCAGCAGTCCACTGCTATCTAGCACAGATACGCAGTATTTT. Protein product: CASSPLLSSTDTQYF.

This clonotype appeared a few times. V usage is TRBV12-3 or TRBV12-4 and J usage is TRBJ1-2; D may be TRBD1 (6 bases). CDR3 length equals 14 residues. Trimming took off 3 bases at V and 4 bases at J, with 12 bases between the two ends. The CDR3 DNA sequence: TGTGCCAGCAGTTTTTCCGGGACACCCTATGGCTACACCTTC. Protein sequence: CASSFSGTPYGYTF.

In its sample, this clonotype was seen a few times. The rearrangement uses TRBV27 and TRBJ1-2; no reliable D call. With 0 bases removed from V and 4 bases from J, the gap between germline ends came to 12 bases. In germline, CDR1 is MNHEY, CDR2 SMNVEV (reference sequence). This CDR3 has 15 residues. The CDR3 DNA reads TGTGCCAGCAGTTTATCGATCGCGGCGGCCTATGGCTACACCTTC. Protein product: CASSLSIAAAYGYTF.

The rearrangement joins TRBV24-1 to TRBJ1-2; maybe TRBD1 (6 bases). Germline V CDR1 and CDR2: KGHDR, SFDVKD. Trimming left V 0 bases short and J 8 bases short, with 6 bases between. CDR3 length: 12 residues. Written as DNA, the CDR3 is TGTGCCACCAGTGATTTGGACAGGGGCTACACCTTC. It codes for CATSDLDRGYTF.

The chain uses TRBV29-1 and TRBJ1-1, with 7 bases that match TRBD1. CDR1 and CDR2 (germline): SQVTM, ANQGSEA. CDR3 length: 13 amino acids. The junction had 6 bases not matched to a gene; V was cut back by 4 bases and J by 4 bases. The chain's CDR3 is CSVVRGLGTEAFF. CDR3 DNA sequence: TGCAGCGTTGTTAGGGGGCTTGGCACTGAAGCTTTCTTT.

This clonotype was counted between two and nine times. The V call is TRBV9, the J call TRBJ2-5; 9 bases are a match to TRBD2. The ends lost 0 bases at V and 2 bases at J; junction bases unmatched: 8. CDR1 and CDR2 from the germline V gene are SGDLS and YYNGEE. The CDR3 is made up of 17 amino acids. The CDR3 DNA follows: TGTGCCAGCAGCGTAGTTGGAGCGGGGGGCGGTCAAGAGACCCAGTACTTC. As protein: CASSVVGAGGGQETQYF.

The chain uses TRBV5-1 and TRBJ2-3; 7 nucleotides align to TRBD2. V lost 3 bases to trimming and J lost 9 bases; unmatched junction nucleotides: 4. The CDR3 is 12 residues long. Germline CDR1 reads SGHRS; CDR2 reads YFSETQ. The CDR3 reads CASSSTAGTQYF. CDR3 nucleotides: TGCGCCAGCAGCTCAACAGCGGGGACGCAGTATTTT.

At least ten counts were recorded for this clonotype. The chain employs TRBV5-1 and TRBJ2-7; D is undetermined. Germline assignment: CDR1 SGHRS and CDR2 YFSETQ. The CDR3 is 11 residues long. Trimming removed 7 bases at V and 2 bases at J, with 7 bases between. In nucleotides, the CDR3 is TGCGCCAGCTCTACCCCCTACGAGCAGTACTTC. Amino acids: CASSTPYEQYF.

The CDR3 coding sequence is TGTGCCACCAGTGCGACAGGGATAACTGGGGCCAACGTCCTGACTTTC. It specifies CATSATGITGANVLTF. The rearrangement uses TRBV24-1 and TRBJ2-6; 7 bases align to TRBD1. CDR1 is KGHDR, CDR2 SFDVKD, per germline. After removal of 5 bases from V and 2 bases from J, the junction contained 5 bases not matched to a gene. The CDR3 has 16 amino acids.

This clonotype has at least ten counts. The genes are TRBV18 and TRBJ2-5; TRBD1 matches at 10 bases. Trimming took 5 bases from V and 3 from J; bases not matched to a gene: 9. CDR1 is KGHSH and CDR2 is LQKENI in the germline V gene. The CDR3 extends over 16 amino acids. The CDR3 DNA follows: TGTGCCAGCTCAGGCCCGGGACAGGGGATAAAAGAGACCCAGTACTTC. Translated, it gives CASSGPGQGIKETQYF.

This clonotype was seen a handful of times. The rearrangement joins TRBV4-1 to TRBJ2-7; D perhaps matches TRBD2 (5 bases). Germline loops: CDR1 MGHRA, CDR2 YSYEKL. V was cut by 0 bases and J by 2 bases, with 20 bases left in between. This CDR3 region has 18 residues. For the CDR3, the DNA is TGCGCCAGCAGCCAAGACCCTCCTCGAGCGCTAGCCACCTACGAGCAGTACTTC. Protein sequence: CASSQDPPRALATYEQYF.

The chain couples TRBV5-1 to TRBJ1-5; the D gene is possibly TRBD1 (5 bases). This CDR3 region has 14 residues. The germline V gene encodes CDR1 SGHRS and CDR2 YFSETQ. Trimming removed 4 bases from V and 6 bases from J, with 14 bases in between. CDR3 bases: TGCGCCAGCAGCGAACGGGACCCGGGTCAGCCCCAGCATTTT. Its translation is CASSERDPGQPQHF. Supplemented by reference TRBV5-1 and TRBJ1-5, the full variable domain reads KAGVTQTPRYLIKTRGQQVTLSCSPISGHRSVSWYQQTPGQGLQFLFEYFSETQRNKGNFPGRFSGRQFSNSRSEMNVSTLELGDSALYLCASSERDPGQPQHFGDGTRLSIL.

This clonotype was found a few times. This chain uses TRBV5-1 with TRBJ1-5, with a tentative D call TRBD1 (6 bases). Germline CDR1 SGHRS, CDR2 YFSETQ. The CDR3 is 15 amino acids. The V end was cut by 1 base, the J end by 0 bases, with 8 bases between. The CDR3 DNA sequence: TGCGCCAGCAGCTTGTTGGGGGCTAGCAATCAGCCCCAGCATTTT. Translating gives CASSLLGASNQPQHF.

CDR3 region: CASRTLAGEFF. CDR3 DNA: TGTGCCAGCAGAACGTTAGCGGGCGAGTTCTTC. The chain combines TRBV6-5 with TRBJ2-1, with 7 bases lining up with TRBD2. This CDR3 is 11 amino acids long. With 6 bases clipped from V and 14 bases from J, the junction kept 7 bases outside the gene matches. Germline CDR1 is MNHEY and CDR2 is SVGAGI.

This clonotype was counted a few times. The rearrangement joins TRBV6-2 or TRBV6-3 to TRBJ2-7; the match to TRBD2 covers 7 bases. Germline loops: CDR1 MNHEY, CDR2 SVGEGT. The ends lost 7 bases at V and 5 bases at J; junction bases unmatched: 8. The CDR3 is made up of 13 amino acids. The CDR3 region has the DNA TGTGCCAGCAAGGCGGGGGTAAATCACGAGCAGTACTTC. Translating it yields CASKAGVNHEQYF.

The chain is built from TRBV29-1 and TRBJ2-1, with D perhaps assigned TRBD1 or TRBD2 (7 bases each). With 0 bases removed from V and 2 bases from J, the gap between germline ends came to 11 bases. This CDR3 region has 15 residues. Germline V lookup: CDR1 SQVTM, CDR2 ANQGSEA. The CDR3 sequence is CSVEDRGGTYNEQFF. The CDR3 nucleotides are TGCAGCGTTGAAGACAGGGGGGGGACCTACAATGAGCAGTTCTTC.

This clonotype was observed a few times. CDR3 protein: CASRTGRTNYGYTF. In nucleotides, the CDR3 is TGTGCCAGTAGGACAGGGAGGACTAACTATGGCTACACCTTC. The chain has TRBV19 and TRBJ1-2; 7 bases line up with TRBD1. The CDR3 contains 14 residues. CDR1 is LNHDA, CDR2 SQIVND, per germline (reference sequence). After removal of 6 bases from V and 0 bases from J, the junction contained 4 bases not matched to a gene.

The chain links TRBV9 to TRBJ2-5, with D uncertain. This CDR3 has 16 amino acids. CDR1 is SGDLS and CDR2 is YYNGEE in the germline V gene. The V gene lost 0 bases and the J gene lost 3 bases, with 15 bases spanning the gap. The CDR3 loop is CASSVGQASNKETQYF. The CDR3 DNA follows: TGTGCCAGCAGCGTAGGTCAAGCGTCCAACAAAGAGACCCAGTACTTC.

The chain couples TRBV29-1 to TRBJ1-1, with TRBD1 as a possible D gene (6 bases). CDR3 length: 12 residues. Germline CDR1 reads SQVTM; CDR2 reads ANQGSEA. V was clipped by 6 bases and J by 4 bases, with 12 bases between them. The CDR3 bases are TGCAGCGTGTGGACAGAGGGCACTGAAGCTTTCTTT. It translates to CSVWTEGTEAFF.

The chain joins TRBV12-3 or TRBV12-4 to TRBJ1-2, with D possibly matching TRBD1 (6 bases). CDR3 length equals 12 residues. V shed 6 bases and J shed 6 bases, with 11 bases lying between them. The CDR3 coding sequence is TGTGCCAGCAGCCCACAGGGAGATGGCTACACCTTC. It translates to CASSPQGDGYTF.

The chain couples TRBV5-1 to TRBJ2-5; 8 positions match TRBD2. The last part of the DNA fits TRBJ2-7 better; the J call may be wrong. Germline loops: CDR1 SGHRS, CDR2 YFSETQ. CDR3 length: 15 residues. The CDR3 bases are TGCGCCAGCAGAGGAGAACGGGGGGGAGGCTACGAGCAGTACTTC. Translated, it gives CASRGERGGGYEQYF.

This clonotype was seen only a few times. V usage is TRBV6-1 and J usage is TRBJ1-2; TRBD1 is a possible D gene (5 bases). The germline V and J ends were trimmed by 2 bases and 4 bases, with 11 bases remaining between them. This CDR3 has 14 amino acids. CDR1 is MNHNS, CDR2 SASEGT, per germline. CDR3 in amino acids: CASSEWGRTYGYTF. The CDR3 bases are TGTGCCAGCAGTGAATGGGGACGGACCTATGGCTACACCTTC.

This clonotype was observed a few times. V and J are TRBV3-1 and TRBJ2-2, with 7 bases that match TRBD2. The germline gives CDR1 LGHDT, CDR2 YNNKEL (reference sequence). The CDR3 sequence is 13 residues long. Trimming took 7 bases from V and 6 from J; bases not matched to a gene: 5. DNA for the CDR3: TGTGCCAGCACGGGCGGGAGCCCCGGGGAGCTGTTTTTT. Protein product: CASTGGSPGELFF.

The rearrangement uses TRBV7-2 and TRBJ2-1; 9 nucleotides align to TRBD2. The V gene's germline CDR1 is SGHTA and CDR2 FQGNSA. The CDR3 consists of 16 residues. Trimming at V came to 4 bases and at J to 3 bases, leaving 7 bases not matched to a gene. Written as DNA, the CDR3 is TGTGCCAGCAGCTCAGTTAGCGGGAGATTCTACAATGAGCAGTTCTTC. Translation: CASSSVSGRFYNEQFF. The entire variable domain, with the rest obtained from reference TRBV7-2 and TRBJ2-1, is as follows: GAGVSQSPSNKVTEKGKDVELRCDPISGHTALYWYRQSLGQGLEFLIYFQGNSAPDKSGLPSDRFSAERTGGSVSTLTIQRTQQEDSAVYLCASSSVSGRFYNEQFFGPGTRLTVL.